This is a list of T cell receptor beta chains from one sample in a study of cytomegalovirus exposure and HLA in healthy donors. Assay: immunoSEQ multiplex PCR; the TCRdb copy retains only in-frame clones and omits some. The repertoire holds 120,000 or so clones, 85% to 90% seen once, with about 1.9% in the top ten. Specimen: PBMCs. These receptor sequences come from a woman aged 18-29 years in good health and CMV-seronegative. The CDR3 runs from the conserved cysteine through the conserved F or W. Fields, in order: J gene, clone size, D gene, V gene, CDR3 protein, CDR3 DNA. D genes are given only for firm matches. Size is stated for part of the rows, as once, few or many counts, or as a class when the clone is expanded.

j_gene: TRBJ2-7
abundance: -
d_gene: TRBD2
v_gene: TRBV18
CDR3aa: CASSPSSGGAFEQYF
CDR3nt: TGTGCCAGCTCACCCTCTAGCGGGGGGGCGTTCGAGCAGTACTTC

j_gene: TRBJ2-3
abundance: -
d_gene: -
v_gene: TRBV21-1
CDR3aa: CASSPGTGRLKSDTQYF
CDR3nt: TGTGCCAGCAGCCCTGGGACGGGGAGGTTGAAGTCAGATACGCAGTATTTT

j_gene: TRBJ2-5
abundance: -
d_gene: TRBD1
v_gene: TRBV28
CDR3aa: CASSPRDRVETQYF
CDR3nt: TGTGCCAGCAGTCCCCGGGACAGGGTAGAGACCCAGTACTTC

j_gene: TRBJ1-2
abundance: -
d_gene: -
v_gene: TRBV7-3
CDR3aa: CASSTYSGSGYTF
CDR3nt: TGTGCCAGCAGCACCTACAGCGGTTCTGGCTACACCTTC

j_gene: TRBJ2-7
abundance: -
d_gene: TRBD1
v_gene: TRBV30
CDR3aa: CAWGSGTGPYEQYF
CDR3nt: TGTGCCTGGGGGAGCGGGACAGGGCCCTACGAGCAGTACTTC

j_gene: TRBJ2-7
abundance: -
d_gene: -
v_gene: TRBV28
CDR3aa: CASSRLGYEQYF
CDR3nt: TGTGCCAGCAGTAGACTCGGCTACGAGCAGTACTTC

j_gene: TRBJ2-3
abundance: -
d_gene: TRBD1
v_gene: TRBV13
CDR3aa: CASSFGQGAGADTQYF
CDR3nt: TGTGCCAGCAGCTTCGGACAGGGGGCGGGCGCAGATACGCAGTATTTT

j_gene: TRBJ1-4
abundance: -
d_gene: -
v_gene: TRBV4-1
CDR3aa: CASSQGGLSEKLFF
CDR3nt: TGCGCCAGCAGCCAAGGGGGCCTTAGTGAAAAACTGTTTTTT

j_gene: TRBJ2-2
abundance: once
d_gene: -
v_gene: TRBV27
CDR3aa: CASSLGRSSTGELFF
CDR3nt: TGTGCCAGCAGTTTAGGTCGCAGTTCCACCGGGGAGCTGTTTTTT

j_gene: TRBJ2-2
abundance: once
d_gene: TRBD1
v_gene: TRBV19
CDR3aa: CASLDRVVFLETGELFF
CDR3nt: TGTGCCAGTTTGGACAGGGTGGTGTTTCTGGAAACCGGGGAGCTGTTTTTT

j_gene: TRBJ2-2
abundance: -
d_gene: -
v_gene: TRBV19
CDR3aa: CATHHGGTPSGELFF
CDR3nt: TGTGCCACCCATCACGGCGGGACCCCCAGCGGGGAGCTGTTTTTT

j_gene: TRBJ1-5
abundance: -
d_gene: TRBD1
v_gene: TRBV28
CDR3aa: CASSRHGTGGSQPQHF
CDR3nt: TGTGCCAGCAGTCGTCACGGGACAGGGGGTTCTCAGCCCCAGCATTTT

j_gene: TRBJ1-2
abundance: -
d_gene: TRBD1
v_gene: TRBV28
CDR3aa: CASKDRGYGGYTF
CDR3nt: TGTGCCAGCAAAGACAGGGGGTACGGCGGCTACACCTTC

j_gene: TRBJ1-6
abundance: -
d_gene: TRBD1
v_gene: TRBV19
CDR3aa: CASWDRGYSPLHF
CDR3nt: TGTGCCAGTTGGGACAGGGGATATTCACCCCTCCACTTT

j_gene: TRBJ2-3
abundance: -
d_gene: TRBD2
v_gene: TRBV6-1
CDR3aa: CATAGGYTDTQYF
CDR3nt: TGTGCCACTGCGGGGGGGTACACAGATACGCAGTATTTT

j_gene: TRBJ1-1
abundance: -
d_gene: TRBD1
v_gene: TRBV19
CDR3aa: CASSPGTGQMNTEAFF
CDR3nt: TGTGCCAGTAGTCCCGGGACAGGGCAAATGAACACTGAAGCTTTCTTT

j_gene: TRBJ1-5
abundance: few
d_gene: TRBD1
v_gene: TRBV5-1
CDR3aa: CASSYSGGPQHF
CDR3nt: TGCGCCAGCAGCTACTCAGGGGGCCCCCAGCATTTT

j_gene: TRBJ2-5
abundance: -
d_gene: -
v_gene: TRBV2
CDR3aa: CASSLQGQETQYF
CDR3nt: TGTGCCAGCAGCTTACAGGGCCAAGAGACCCAGTACTTC

j_gene: TRBJ2-1
abundance: -
d_gene: -
v_gene: TRBV7-7
CDR3aa: CASSQDMQPYNEQFF
CDR3nt: TGTGCCAGCAGCCAGGACATGCAGCCCTACAATGAGCAGTTCTTC

j_gene: TRBJ2-5
abundance: -
d_gene: TRBD1
v_gene: TRBV6-1
CDR3aa: CASSPTGRVETQYF
CDR3nt: TGTGCCAGCAGCCCGACAGGGCGGGTGGAGACCCAGTACTTC

j_gene: TRBJ2-5
abundance: -
d_gene: -
v_gene: TRBV7-3
CDR3aa: CASSLSREETQYF
CDR3nt: TGTGCCAGCAGCTTAAGCAGGGAAGAGACCCAGTACTTC

j_gene: TRBJ1-2
abundance: -
d_gene: TRBD1
v_gene: TRBV23-1
CDR3aa: CASSPYTNRGHGYTF
CDR3nt: TGCGCCAGCAGTCCCTATACCAACAGGGGTCACGGCTACACCTTC

j_gene: TRBJ2-3
abundance: -
d_gene: TRBD2
v_gene: TRBV5-7
CDR3aa: CASSSGTSGGPRGTDTQYF
CDR3nt: TGTGCCAGCAGCTCGGGGACTAGCGGGGGGCCAAGGGGCACAGATACGCAGTATTTT

j_gene: TRBJ1-5
abundance: -
d_gene: TRBD1
v_gene: TRBV19
CDR3aa: CASSPGQGGQPQHF
CDR3nt: TGTGCCAGTAGTCCGGGACAGGGAGGACAGCCCCAGCATTTT

j_gene: TRBJ1-2
abundance: -
d_gene: -
v_gene: TRBV6-1
CDR3aa: CASSEYGGADGYTF
CDR3nt: TGTGCCAGCAGTGAATATGGGGGGGCGGATGGCTACACCTTC

j_gene: TRBJ2-5
abundance: -
d_gene: -
v_gene: TRBV5-5
CDR3aa: CASSPALAETQYF
CDR3nt: TGTGCCAGCAGTCCAGCCCTAGCCGAGACCCAGTACTTC

j_gene: TRBJ1-5
abundance: few
d_gene: -
v_gene: TRBV2
CDR3aa: CASSPMEGSGQPQHF
CDR3nt: TGTGCCAGCAGTCCCATGGAAGGGAGCGGACAGCCCCAGCATTTT

j_gene: TRBJ2-5
abundance: -
d_gene: -
v_gene: TRBV6-6
CDR3aa: CASSYSTGQETQYF
CDR3nt: TGTGCCAGCAGTTACTCGACAGGACAAGAGACCCAGTACTTC

j_gene: TRBJ2-1
abundance: -
d_gene: -
v_gene: TRBV11-2
CDR3aa: CASSLPGGGYNEQFF
CDR3nt: TGTGCCAGCAGCTTACCCGGGGGAGGCTACAATGAGCAGTTCTTC

j_gene: TRBJ2-7
abundance: -
d_gene: TRBD2
v_gene: TRBV10-3
CDR3aa: CAISGSRLAGGPRQYEQYF
CDR3nt: TGTGCCATCAGTGGTTCGCGGCTAGCGGGAGGGCCTAGGCAGTACGAGCAGTACTTC

j_gene: TRBJ2-7
abundance: -
d_gene: -
v_gene: TRBV18
CDR3aa: CASSPTLYEQYF
CDR3nt: TGTGCCAGCTCACCGACACTCTACGAGCAGTACTTC

j_gene: TRBJ2-3
abundance: -
d_gene: -
v_gene: TRBV9
CDR3aa: CASSVSGGLDTQYF
CDR3nt: TGTGCCAGCAGCGTCAGTGGGGGGTTAGATACGCAGTATTTT

j_gene: TRBJ2-5
abundance: -
d_gene: -
v_gene: TRBV11-3
CDR3aa: CASSGDSGETQYF
CDR3nt: TGTGCCAGCAGCGGAGACTCGGGAGAGACCCAGTACTTC

j_gene: TRBJ1-1
abundance: -
d_gene: -
v_gene: TRBV7-9
CDR3aa: CASSFDTLNTEAFF
CDR3nt: TGTGCCAGCAGCTTTGACACGTTAAACACTGAAGCTTTCTTT

j_gene: TRBJ1-2
abundance: -
d_gene: TRBD1
v_gene: TRBV6-1
CDR3aa: CATGTGRRGYTF
CDR3nt: TGTGCCACCGGGACAGGGCGGAGAGGCTACACCTTC

j_gene: TRBJ1-1
abundance: -
d_gene: -
v_gene: TRBV10-3
CDR3aa: CAISDGRGLGTEAFF
CDR3nt: TGTGCCATCAGTGATGGTAGGGGGTTAGGCACTGAAGCTTTCTTT

j_gene: TRBJ2-3
abundance: -
d_gene: TRBD2
v_gene: TRBV28
CDR3aa: CASSFRYSGGASTDTQYF
CDR3nt: TGTGCCAGCAGTTTTCGGTATAGCGGGGGAGCTAGCACAGATACGCAGTATTTT

j_gene: TRBJ2-7
abundance: -
d_gene: -
v_gene: TRBV6-6
CDR3aa: CASKAVSYEQYF
CDR3nt: TGTGCCAGCAAAGCGGTCAGCTACGAGCAGTACTTC

j_gene: TRBJ2-1
abundance: -
d_gene: -
v_gene: TRBV11-2
CDR3aa: CASARSFRDFEEQFF
CDR3nt: TGTGCCAGCGCCCGGTCTTTTCGAGACTTCGAGGAGCAGTTCTTC

j_gene: TRBJ2-2
abundance: -
d_gene: -
v_gene: TRBV10-3
CDR3aa: CAISEPIGGRLNTGELFF
CDR3nt: TGTGCCATCAGTGAGCCAATCGGGGGAAGGCTAAACACCGGGGAGCTGTTTTTT

j_gene: TRBJ1-5
abundance: -
d_gene: TRBD1
v_gene: TRBV7-9
CDR3aa: CASSSQGNSNQPQHF
CDR3nt: TGTGCCAGCAGCTCACAGGGGAATAGCAATCAGCCCCAGCATTTT

j_gene: TRBJ1-1
abundance: -
d_gene: TRBD1
v_gene: TRBV5-1
CDR3aa: CASSLTTGGTEAFF
CDR3nt: TGCGCCAGCAGCTTAACCACAGGGGGCACTGAAGCTTTCTTT

j_gene: TRBJ1-1
abundance: -
d_gene: -
v_gene: TRBV5-1
CDR3aa: CASSLGRDTEAFF
CDR3nt: TGCGCCAGCAGCTTGGGTCGGGACACTGAAGCTTTCTTT

j_gene: TRBJ2-7
abundance: once
d_gene: -
v_gene: TRBV7-7
CDR3aa: CASSLQQDYEQYF
CDR3nt: TGTGCTAGCAGCTTACAACAGGATTACGAGCAGTACTTC

j_gene: TRBJ1-4
abundance: -
d_gene: -
v_gene: TRBV29-1
CDR3aa: CSARDNEKLFF
CDR3nt: TGCAGCGCCCGGGATAATGAAAAACTGTTTTTT

j_gene: TRBJ2-7
abundance: -
d_gene: -
v_gene: TRBV16
CDR3aa: CASSPGLSSYEQYF
CDR3nt: TGTGCCAGCAGCCCGGGACTTTCCTCCTACGAGCAGTACTTC

j_gene: TRBJ2-2
abundance: -
d_gene: TRBD2
v_gene: TRBV6-1
CDR3aa: CASSEQGLATGELFF
CDR3nt: TGTGCCAGCAGTGAACAAGGACTAGCAACCGGGGAGCTGTTTTTT

j_gene: TRBJ1-5
abundance: -
d_gene: -
v_gene: TRBV28
CDR3aa: CAGSQSAGNQPQHF
CDR3nt: TGTGCCGGCAGTCAGTCGGCGGGCAATCAGCCCCAGCATTTT

j_gene: TRBJ2-7
abundance: -
d_gene: TRBD1
v_gene: TRBV2
CDR3aa: CASSWDRVSEQYF
CDR3nt: TGTGCCAGCAGCTGGGACAGGGTGTCCGAGCAGTACTTC

j_gene: TRBJ2-2
abundance: -
d_gene: -
v_gene: TRBV6-1
CDR3aa: CASSVGLGGVGELFF
CDR3nt: TGTGCCAGCAGTGTTGGCTTAGGGGGAGTCGGGGAGCTGTTTTTT

j_gene: TRBJ2-5
abundance: -
d_gene: TRBD1
v_gene: TRBV7-9
CDR3aa: CASSPRTGEYQETQYF
CDR3nt: TGTGCCAGCAGCCCCCGGACAGGTGAGTACCAAGAGACCCAGTACTTC

j_gene: TRBJ2-7
abundance: once
d_gene: TRBD1
v_gene: TRBV28
CDR3aa: CASSPLLRDRETTYEQYF
CDR3nt: TGTGCCAGCAGTCCCCTGTTGAGGGACAGGGAAACCACCTACGAGCAGTACTTC

j_gene: TRBJ2-1
abundance: -
d_gene: -
v_gene: TRBV4-3
CDR3aa: CASSQGVAEGNEQFF
CDR3nt: TGCGCCAGCAGCCAAGGGGTAGCGGAGGGGAATGAGCAGTTCTTC

j_gene: TRBJ1-2
abundance: few
d_gene: TRBD1
v_gene: TRBV5-3
CDR3aa: CARSLEGRQGGVRYGYTF
CDR3nt: TGTGCCAGAAGCTTGGAGGGACGACAGGGAGGCGTGCGGTATGGCTACACCTTC

j_gene: TRBJ1-4
abundance: -
d_gene: -
v_gene: TRBV29-1
CDR3aa: CSVGGRLNEKLFF
CDR3nt: TGCAGCGTTGGGGGCAGGTTGAATGAAAAACTGTTTTTT